This T cell receptor (beta chain) was identified during a study of human CD4 T cells and Enterobacteriaceae. This table comes from immunoSEQ multiplex PCR, and its TCRdb copy is limited to in-frame clones, with some not included. The table lists tens of thousands of clones, about 80% of them singletons. Memory CD4+ T cells were sorted as all CD4+ cells except CD45RA+CCR7+CD95- naive cells, over 95% pure. The TCR comes from a human donor in good health. The source material was memory CD4+ T cells from blood.

The DNA of the CDR3 is TGTGCCAGTAGTGTTCAGGGTATGAACACTGAAGCTTTCTTT. Encoded protein: CASSVQGMNTEAFF. The chain has TRBV19 and TRBJ1-1; possibly TRBD1 for D (5 bases). Germline CDR1 reads LNHDA; CDR2 reads SQIVND (reference sequence). Between the trimmed V and J ends, which lost 5 bases and 0 bases, there was a span of 10 bases. This CDR3 has 14 residues.